The sequence of this T cell receptor (beta chain) was determined in a study of OX40 agonist ivuxolimab in advanced cancers. Study summary: Treatment of patients was with ivuxolimab, an agonistic anti-OX40 (CD134) antibody.

Only one count was recorded for this clone. TCRdb keeps only in-frame clones here, not all; method: immunoSEQ multiplex PCR. Among over 70,000 clones listed, around 85% were seen once. This sequence originates from an adult with an advanced solid tumor such as melanoma, head and neck, liver or kidney cancer. Sequences were derived from CD4+ or CD8+ T cells sorted from blood, sampled in a trial of the OX40 agonist ivuxolimab.

CDR3 sequence reads: CGTVGGPNQETQYF. CDR3 DNA: TGTGGGACTGTAGGGGGGCCAAATCAAGAGACCCAGTACTTC. The chain couples TRBV28 to TRBJ2-5, with D perhaps matching TRBD1 or TRBD2 (6 bases each). This CDR3 spans 14 amino acids. In germline, CDR1 is MDHEN, CDR2 SYDVKM. Using reference TRBV28 and TRBJ2-5 for the parts outside the CDR3, the full variable domain is DVKVTQSSRYLVKRTGEKVFLECVQDMDHENMFWYRQDPGLGLRLIYFSYDVKMKEKGDIPEGYSVSREKKERFSLILESASTNQTSMYLCGTVGGPNQETQYFGPGTRLLVL.